The rows below give T cell receptor beta chains drawn from one sample of a study of cytomegalovirus exposure and HLA in healthy donors. Data came from immunoSEQ multiplex PCR; TCRdb stores just in-frame clones and leaves some out. The table shows about 140,000 clones, with over 75% occurring only once. Material: PBMCs. The receptors come from a man between 25 and 39 years old in good health and CMV-seronegative. Both conserved end residues are part of each CDR3. The D gene is left open where the match is weak. Only some rows state a clone size, as once, few, many or a class for expanded clones.

v_call	clone_size	d_call	j_call	cdr3_aa	cdr3_nt
TRBV6-6	NA	TRBD1	TRBJ1-2	CASSYRGQGNYGYTF	TGTGCCAGCAGTTACCGGGGACAGGGGAACTATGGCTACACCTTC
TRBV10-3	few	NA	TRBJ2-7	CATRPGDYEQYF	TGTGCCACACGTCCAGGGGATTACGAGCAGTACTTC
TRBV19	NA	NA	TRBJ1-6	CASSRQVFSSYNSPLHF	TGTGCCAGTTCCAGACAGGTGTTCAGCTCCTATAATTCACCCCTCCACTTT
TRBV4-1	NA	TRBD1	TRBJ1-1	CASSPGQGYMNTEAFF	TGCGCCAGCAGCCCCGGACAGGGGTACATGAACACTGAAGCTTTCTTT
TRBV5-5	NA	NA	TRBJ2-7	CASSSGIQLGYF	TGTGCCAGCAGCTCGGGGATACAGCTGGGGTACTTC
TRBV19	NA	TRBD1	TRBJ2-7	CASNAGTGGLGQYF	TGTGCCAGTAACGCTGGGACAGGCGGGCTTGGGCAGTACTTC
TRBV28	NA	NA	TRBJ2-7	CASSLSGYEQYF	TGTGCCAGCAGTTTATCAGGGTACGAGCAGTACTTC
TRBV6-1	NA	TRBD2	TRBJ2-7	CASSEGSGGIYEQYF	TGTGCCAGCAGTGAAGGTAGCGGGGGCATCTACGAGCAGTACTTC
TRBV28	NA	NA	TRBJ1-2	CASRRASSYGYTF	TGTGCCAGTCGCAGGGCCTCCTCCTATGGCTACACCTTC
TRBV12-2	few	NA	TRBJ1-1	CASRATSQGCTEAFF	TGTGCAAGTCGCGCCACCTCACAGGGATGCACTGAAGCTTTCTTT
TRBV28	NA	NA	TRBJ1-1	CASSLLGGALNTEAFF	TGTGCCAGCAGTTTATTAGGGGGGGCATTGAACACTGAAGCTTTCTTT
TRBV19	NA	TRBD1	TRBJ1-1	CASSMALGGTGLNTEAFF	TGTGCCAGTAGTATGGCTCTGGGTGGGACAGGATTGAACACTGAAGCTTTCTTT
TRBV2	once	NA	TRBJ1-5	CASSVREGGNQPQHF	TGTGCCAGCAGTGTACGGGAGGGGGGCAATCAGCCCCAGCATTTT
TRBV15	NA	NA	TRBJ1-5	CATSRGGGKNNQPQHF	TGTGCCACCAGCAGAGGGGGGGGTAAAAACAATCAGCCCCAGCATTTT
TRBV7-6	few	TRBD2	TRBJ2-1	CASSWGLAGSEQFF	TGTGCCAGCAGCTGGGGACTAGCCGGGAGTGAGCAGTTCTTC
TRBV7-3	few	TRBD2	TRBJ2-7	CASSLTSGSFHEQYF	TGTGCCAGCAGCTTGACTAGCGGGAGCTTCCACGAGCAGTACTTC
TRBV9	NA	TRBD1	TRBJ1-1	CASSTLGTDQRVNTEAFF	TGTGCCAGCAGCACCCTCGGGACAGACCAAAGAGTGAACACTGAAGCTTTCTTT
TRBV10-3	once	TRBD2	TRBJ2-1	CAISNSSGLAGRTRLNEQFF	TGTGCCATCAGTAACTCATCCGGACTAGCGGGAAGAACAAGACTGAATGAGCAGTTCTTC
TRBV4-1	NA	NA	TRBJ1-1	CASSQDLFVTEAFF	TGCGCCAGCAGCCAAGATCTTTTTGTTACTGAAGCTTTCTTT
TRBV7-9	NA	NA	TRBJ2-5	CASSLELQETQYF	TGTGCCAGCAGCTTAGAGCTCCAAGAGACCCAGTACTTC
TRBV5-1	NA	NA	TRBJ2-5	CASSLATTRQETQYF	TGCGCCAGCAGCTTGGCCACTACTCGCCAAGAGACCCAGTACTTC
TRBV7-6	NA	NA	TRBJ2-7	CASSLRGYEQYF	TGTGCCAGCAGCTTACGGGGGTACGAGCAGTACTTC
TRBV6-5	NA	TRBD1	TRBJ1-1	CASSYDRDTEAFF	TGTGCCAGCAGTTACGACAGGGATACTGAAGCTTTCTTT
TRBV5-6	NA	NA	TRBJ2-5	CASSFSRGQETQYF	TGTGCCAGCAGCTTCTCTCGGGGCCAAGAGACCCAGTACTTC
TRBV7-6	once	TRBD1	TRBJ2-1	CASSGDRGSYNEQFF	TGTGCCAGCAGCGGGGACAGGGGGTCCTACAATGAGCAGTTCTTC
TRBV28	once	TRBD2	TRBJ2-7	CASSWGLAGFGEQYF	TGTGCCAGCAGTTGGGGACTAGCGGGGTTTGGTGAGCAGTACTTC
TRBV28	once	TRBD2	TRBJ2-7	CASSRGGTPYEQYF	TGTGCCAGCAGCCGCGGGGGGACCCCCTACGAGCAGTACTTC
TRBV5-1	NA	NA	TRBJ1-1	CASSFTPPPGDTEAFF	TGCGCCAGCAGCTTTACACCTCCTCCGGGGGACACTGAAGCTTTCTTT
TRBV5-1	few	TRBD1	TRBJ1-4	CASSPRGTGTEKLFF	TGCGCCAGCAGCCCCCGCGGGACAGGGACTGAAAAACTGTTTTTT
TRBV2	NA	NA	TRBJ2-2	CASSLQVTGELFF	TGTGCCAGCAGCTTACAGGTTACCGGGGAGCTGTTTTTT
TRBV7-6	NA	NA	TRBJ2-1	CASSLAGGNEQFF	TGTGCCAGCAGCTTAGCCGGCGGCAATGAGCAGTTCTTC
TRBV29-1	once	NA	TRBJ2-1	CSVDVLYNEQFF	TGCAGCGTTGACGTACTTTACAATGAGCAGTTCTTC
TRBV6-4	once	NA	TRBJ2-7	CASSKPQGFSYEQYF	TGTGCCAGCAGTAAACCACAGGGTTTCTCCTACGAGCAGTACTTC
TRBV6-6	NA	TRBD1	TRBJ2-7	CASRAGTGGGEQYF	TGTGCCAGCAGGGCCGGGACAGGGGGAGGCGAGCAGTACTTC
TRBV4-2	NA	TRBD2	TRBJ2-3	CASSPTSGVADTQYF	TGTGCCAGCAGCCCGACTAGCGGGGTGGCAGATACGCAGTATTTT
TRBV2	NA	NA	TRBJ1-5	CASSPGTQNQPQHF	TGTGCCAGCAGTCCCGGGACTCAAAATCAGCCCCAGCATTTT
TRBV6-4	NA	NA	TRBJ1-5	CASRRQWSQHF	TGTGCCAGCAGGCGACAGTGGTCCCAGCATTTT
TRBV7-6	NA	NA	TRBJ2-7	CASTTQKGPVRYEQYF	TGTGCCAGCACCACCCAAAAGGGGCCAGTACGATACGAGCAGTACTTC
TRBV5-6	NA	NA	TRBJ2-7	CASSLIGHRDIVYEQYF	TGTGCCAGCAGCCTGATAGGACACCGGGACATTGTTTACGAGCAGTACTTC
TRBV6-1	NA	NA	TRBJ1-6	CASSEGWGQQNNSPLHF	TGTGCCAGCAGTGAGGGATGGGGGCAGCAGAATAATTCACCCCTCCACTTT
TRBV2	NA	TRBD2	TRBJ2-1	CASKASGGAHSYNEQFF	TGTGCCAGCAAGGCTAGCGGGGGGGCCCATAGCTACAATGAGCAGTTCTTC
TRBV5-1	NA	NA	TRBJ2-6	CASSLVGLTGAGANVLTF	TGCGCCAGCAGCTTGGTTGGGCTGACAGGCGCTGGGGCCAACGTCCTGACTTTC
TRBV7-2	NA	NA	TRBJ2-5	CASSLAVGSYRETQYF	TGTGCCAGCAGCTTAGCGGTCGGGAGCTATCGGGAGACCCAGTACTTC
TRBV14	NA	TRBD2	TRBJ2-2	CASSPSGVPGELFF	TGTGCCAGCAGCCCTAGCGGGGTACCCGGGGAGCTGTTTTTT
TRBV11-2	once	TRBD2	TRBJ2-7	CASSALAGLPHEQYF	TGTGCCAGCAGCGCACTAGCGGGCCTTCCCCACGAGCAGTACTTC
TRBV29-1	NA	TRBD2	TRBJ2-5	CSVSKTSGGGETQYF	TGCAGCGTTTCGAAGACTAGCGGGGGGGGAGAGACCCAGTACTTC
TRBV4-2	NA	TRBD2	TRBJ2-7	CASSPWSGGAVYEQYF	TGTGCCAGCAGCCCCTGGAGCGGGGGTGCTGTCTACGAGCAGTACTTC
TRBV6-1	NA	TRBD1	TRBJ1-2	CASSETPGQNYGYPF	TGTGCCAGCAGTGAAACCCCGGGACAGAACTATGGCTACCCCTTC